This TCR beta chain was sequenced during a study of read filtering for tumor transcriptome and immune sequencing. At the level of the study: Mean patient age was around 66 years, range 47 to 80; approximately 18 male, more than 11 female. Broader study findings: Compared with RNA-seq, IR-seq gave much higher clonotype depth and reliability. Without single-read clonotypes, shared clonotype proportions correlated more between IR-seq and RNA-seq.

The CDR3 has 16 amino acids. The ends lost 5 bases at V and 4 bases at J; junction bases unmatched: 11. Germline V gene lookup returns CDR1 PRHDT and CDR2 FYEKMQ (reference sequence). From roughly 390 ng of RNA, a library with molecular barcoded alpha/delta and beta/gamma adaptors was made. TCRdb itself ran the reads through MiXCR, one entry per CDR3 protein. Of 43,000 or so distinct CDR3 sequences listed, approximately 19% are singletons. On this clonotype: Its matching antigen is unknown.

Specimen: a population of CD138-negative cells sorted from bone marrow. The chain couples TRBV13 to TRBJ2-5; 9 bases line up with TRBD2. The origin of this receptor is a donor aged 40 or older with multiple myeloma. This CDR3 reads CASSPRRAGGRETQYF. The CDR3 region has the DNA TGTGCCAGCAGCCCTCGGAGAGCGGGAGGACGAGAGACCCAGTACTTC.